What follows describes a single TCR beta chain. What it binds is unknown. CD45RO-negative CD8 cells positively selected for CCR7 made up the naive population, which excluded terminally differentiated effector memory CD45RA+ cells. There were no recent acute infections or vaccinations among the donors, who were healthy HIV-negative adults. CDR1 is MNHEY, CDR2 SMNVEV, per germline (reference sequence). The CDR3 is 14 amino acids. V was pared by 9 bases and J by 3 bases, with 18 bases between. The data derive from a study of shared clonotypes between healthy human individuals. Study as a whole: CD4 naive and CD4 memory each took three plates per donor, while CD8 naive took two and CD8 memory one.

Overall study findings and caveats: Sharing across a few donors was seen in around 5% of naive CD4 clonotypes. Shared clonotypes across all four donors exceeded non-shared ones in generation probability.

TCRdb's copy holds only in-frame clones and misses some; the assay was immunoSEQ multiplex PCR. The sample has around 2,100,000 clones, approximately 95% seen once; the top ten hold less than 1.5%. This rearrangement joins TRBV27 to TRBJ2-7, with D possibly TRBD2 on 7 matching bases. The origin of this receptor is a man aged 18-30 years in good health. Sequenced sample: naive CD8+ T cells sorted from blood. The CDR3 loop reads CASRGGEYGYEQYF. The CDR3 DNA follows: TGTGCCAGTAGGGGGGGTGAGTATGGCTACGAGCAGTACTTC.